These T cell receptor beta chains were read from a single sample in a study of regulatory T cells in long-lasting Graves disease. Using its own MiXCR run on the multiplex PCR reads, TCRdb lists one record per CDR3 protein. The profile shows about 400,000 distinct CDR3 sequences, roughly a sixth of them singletons. The sequences come from peripheral blood mononuclear cells (PBMCs), collected at new diagnosis, from a patient treated with antithyroid drugs. The receptors come from a female donor with Graves disease. The CDR3 runs from the conserved cysteine through the conserved F or W. Fields, in order: CDR3 protein, CDR3 DNA, D gene, clone size, J gene, V gene. D genes are given only for firm matches. Only some rows state a clone size, as once, few, many or a class for expanded clones.

CDR3: CASSFFRDSEQYF; DNA: TGTGCCAGCAGTTTCTTCAGGGATTCCGAGCAGTACTTC; D: NA; size: NA; J: TRBJ2-7; V: TRBV28
CDR3: CASREGAYEQYF; DNA: TGTGCTAGTCGGGAAGGGGCCTACGAGCAGTACTTC; D: NA; size: few; J: TRBJ2-7; V: TRBV12-5
CDR3: CASSQDRRGLYEQYF; DNA: TGTGCCAGCAGCCAAGATCGACGCGGTCTCTACGAGCAGTACTTC; D: NA; size: few; J: TRBJ2-7; V: TRBV3-1
CDR3: CAWSVSGTTDTQYF; DNA: TGTGCCTGGAGTGTATCGGGGACCACAGATACGCAGTATTTT; D: NA; size: NA; J: TRBJ2-3; V: TRBV30
CDR3: CASSLGLVENEQFF; DNA: TGTGCCAGCAGCTTAGGGCTAGTCGAGAATGAGCAGTTCTTC; D: NA; size: many; J: TRBJ2-1; V: TRBV7-3
CDR3: CSAAGLAFSYNEQFF; DNA: TGCAGTGCCGCGGGACTAGCGTTCTCCTACAATGAGCAGTTCTTC; D: TRBD2; size: many; J: TRBJ2-1; V: TRBV20-1
CDR3: CASSIYEVRQPQHF; DNA: TGTGCCAGTAGTATTTATGAGGTACGCCAGCCCCAGCATTTT; D: NA; size: NA; J: TRBJ1-5; V: TRBV19
CDR3: CASKGTGGSYNEQFF; DNA: TGTGCCAGCAAAGGGACTGGAGGCTCCTACAATGAGCAGTTCTTC; D: NA; size: many; J: TRBJ2-1; V: TRBV12-3/TRBV12-4
CDR3: CASSLVQTYEQYF; DNA: TGTGCCAGCAGCCTGGTTCAGACCTACGAGCAGTACTTC; D: NA; size: many; J: TRBJ2-7; V: TRBV7-2
CDR3: CASSFHRRGRTGNTIYF; DNA: TGTGCCAGCAGCTTTCACAGGCGGGGCAGGACTGGAAACACCATATATTTT; D: NA; size: NA; J: TRBJ1-3; V: TRBV7-9
CDR3: CASMGSSGEQFF; DNA: TGTGCCAGCATGGGTAGTTCGGGTGAGCAGTTCTTC; D: NA; size: NA; J: TRBJ2-1; V: TRBV27
CDR3: CASSFKAGAGTGELFF; DNA: TGTGCCAGCAGTTTCAAGGCGGGGGCGGGCACCGGGGAGCTGTTTTTT; D: NA; size: NA; J: TRBJ2-2; V: TRBV12-3/TRBV12-4
CDR3: CASSPSRDRTEAFF; DNA: TGTGCCAGCAGCCCATCCCGGGACAGGACTGAAGCTTTCTTT; D: TRBD1; size: many; J: TRBJ1-1; V: TRBV12-3/TRBV12-4
CDR3: CASPRNRGHPTGELFF; DNA: TGTGCCAGTCCTCGAAACAGGGGGCATCCCACCGGGGAGCTGTTTTTT; D: TRBD1; size: few; J: TRBJ2-2; V: TRBV19
CDR3: CSARRGNYNEQFF; DNA: TGCAGTGCTAGACGGGGGAACTACAATGAGCAGTTCTTC; D: NA; size: few; J: TRBJ2-1; V: TRBV20-1
CDR3: CASSLDSPLATTYEQYF; DNA: TGTGCCAGCAGCTTAGATTCTCCCCTAGCTACTACCTACGAGCAGTACTTC; D: NA; size: many; J: TRBJ2-7; V: TRBV11-2
CDR3: CATSDTETAHIYEQYF; DNA: TGTGCCACCAGTGACACCGAGACAGCCCACATCTACGAGCAGTACTTC; D: NA; size: many; J: TRBJ2-7; V: TRBV24-1
CDR3: CATSGIGNEQFF; DNA: TGTGCCACCAGCGGTATTGGCAATGAGCAGTTCTTC; D: NA; size: NA; J: TRBJ2-1; V: TRBV24-1
CDR3: CASSHPPGTSGSESTDTQYF; DNA: TGCGCCAGCAGCCACCCACCCGGGACTAGCGGGAGTGAAAGCACAGATACGCAGTATTTT; D: TRBD2; size: NA; J: TRBJ2-3; V: TRBV4-3
CDR3: CASSASPYGTQYF; DNA: TGTGCCAGCAGCGCGTCGCCGTACGGTACCCAGTACTTC; D: NA; size: many; J: TRBJ2-5; V: TRBV9
CDR3: CASRDHAGTGLNQPQHF; DNA: TGTGCCAGCAGGGATCATGCGGGGACAGGGCTTAATCAGCCCCAGCATTTT; D: TRBD1; size: many; J: TRBJ1-5; V: TRBV2
CDR3: CASSPRQGRDTEAFF; DNA: TGTGCCAGCAGTCCTAGACAGGGCCGAGACACTGAAGCTTTCTTT; D: TRBD1; size: many; J: TRBJ1-1; V: TRBV2
CDR3: CASTLPGQGAIEAFF; DNA: TGTGCCAGCACCCTACCGGGACAGGGGGCGATTGAAGCTTTCTTT; D: TRBD1; size: NA; J: TRBJ1-1; V: TRBV28
CDR3: CASSRRGGAKYGYTF; DNA: TGTGCCAGCAGTCGGAGGGGGGGGGCGAAGTATGGCTACACCTTC; D: NA; size: many; J: TRBJ1-2; V: TRBV5-6
CDR3: CSAIPGAYEQYF; DNA: TGCAGTGCCATACCGGGAGCCTACGAGCAGTACTTC; D: NA; size: many; J: TRBJ2-7; V: TRBV20-1
CDR3: CSVASTGEGEQFF; DNA: TGCAGCGTCGCATCGACAGGGGAGGGTGAGCAGTTCTTC; D: NA; size: few; J: TRBJ2-1; V: TRBV29-1
CDR3: CASSLGISGDNEQFF; DNA: TGTGCCAGCAGCTTAGGTATTAGCGGCGACAATGAGCAGTTCTTC; D: NA; size: many; J: TRBJ2-1; V: TRBV7-9
CDR3: CASSLTARNQETQYF; DNA: TGTGCCAGCAGCCTTACGGCGCGGAACCAAGAGACCCAGTACTTC; D: NA; size: many; J: TRBJ2-5; V: TRBV27
CDR3: CASSLIGGVVETQYF; DNA: TGTGCCAGCAGCTTAATCGGAGGGGTGGTTGAGACCCAGTACTTC; D: NA; size: NA; J: TRBJ2-5; V: TRBV11-3
CDR3: CASSTRTSGAPYEQYF; DNA: TGTGCCAGCAGTACAAGGACTAGCGGGGCCCCCTACGAGCAGTACTTC; D: TRBD2; size: many; J: TRBJ2-7; V: TRBV12-3/TRBV12-4
CDR3: CASSYSGTGGDEAFF; DNA: TGTGCCAGCAGTTACTCCGGGACAGGGGGCGATGAAGCTTTCTTT; D: TRBD1; size: NA; J: TRBJ1-1; V: TRBV6-5
CDR3: CASSARAGYNSPLHF; DNA: TGTGCCAGCAGCGCACGGGCAGGTTATAATTCACCCCTCCACTTT; D: NA; size: many; J: TRBJ1-6; V: TRBV7-2
CDR3: CASSSWRTGNTIYF; DNA: TGTGCCAGCAGCTCATGGAGAACTGGAAACACCATATATTTT; D: NA; size: few; J: TRBJ1-3; V: TRBV7-9
CDR3: CASSPSGQSNQPQHF; DNA: TGTGCCAGCAGCCCCTCGGGACAGAGCAATCAGCCCCAGCATTTT; D: TRBD1; size: many; J: TRBJ1-5; V: TRBV9
CDR3: CASSPPTQGTGELFF; DNA: TGCGCCAGCAGCCCACCCACTCAAGGCACCGGGGAGCTGTTTTTT; D: NA; size: many; J: TRBJ2-2; V: TRBV5-1
CDR3: CASSLFTSNSPLHF; DNA: TGTGCCAGCAGCTTATTTACATCTAATTCACCCCTCCACTTT; D: NA; size: few; J: TRBJ1-6; V: TRBV7-9